Listed below are T cell receptor beta chains from one sample, sequenced in a study of T cells expressing NK-cell markers. TCRdb reanalyzed the 5' RACE reads and collapses them to one entry per CDR3 protein, without DNA. The sample's table shows just under 150,000 distinct CDR3 sequences. The specimen sequenced was blood T cells: a sorted CD56 or NKG2C T cell subset, CD4+ or CD8+ T cells, or bulk PBMC T cells (not recorded which). The receptors were gathered from a man aged 18 to 30 in good health. Both conserved end residues are part of each CDR3. The order of the fields is V gene, J gene, CDR3 protein.

>TRBV10-2|TRBJ2-1
CASSEDGRGNEQFF
>TRBV11-2|TRBJ2-2
CASSRNRGRDTGELFF
>TRBV14|TRBJ2-3
CASSATGTPVYF
>TRBV29-1|TRBJ2-7
CSVELWDRGYEQYF
>TRBV15|TRBJ2-1
CATSRDRGQGNNEQFF
>TRBV12-3/TRBV12-4|TRBJ2-5
CASSPTSGKGVGTQYF
>TRBV5-1|TRBJ2-1
CASTEGSGGDYNEQFF
>TRBV12-3/TRBV12-4|TRBJ1-1
CASSLPGQIEAFF
>TRBV20-1|TRBJ2-1
CSARDTEEGVYNEQFF
>TRBV19|TRBJ1-5
CASSINRGYNQPQHF
>TRBV29-1|TRBJ2-1
CSVETGTVYNEQFF
>TRBV11-2|TRBJ2-1
CASSLLGEQFF
>TRBV5-6|TRBJ2-2
CASSFRQGAYDGELFF
>TRBV11-2|TRBJ2-1
CASSFLRTSGRFVEQFF
>TRBV29-1|TRBJ2-1
CSVEGKVSGTLGSSYNEQFF
>TRBV6-1|TRBJ2-2
CASSEGEAGELFF
>TRBV7-8|TRBJ2-4
CASRPESGSRDIQYF
>TRBV12-3/TRBV12-4|TRBJ1-5
CASSLDSSNQPQHF
>TRBV5-1|TRBJ2-3
CASSLAQTPRTDTQYF
>TRBV2|TRBJ2-1
CASSKQAIHNEQFF
>TRBV28|TRBJ2-1
CASSLVYRDRGRNEQFF
>TRBV6-5|TRBJ1-1
CASARGEQAFF
>TRBV27|TRBJ2-6
CASSLLGSSGANVLTF
>TRBV12-3/TRBV12-4|TRBJ2-5
CASSSDNNLGETQYF
>TRBV29-1|TRBJ2-1
CSVALAGNNEQFF
>TRBV20-1|TRBJ2-1
CSALYELVYNEQFF
>TRBV7-9|TRBJ2-7
CASGDGGLEQYF
>TRBV12-3/TRBV12-4|TRBJ2-2
CASSLDPGGNTGELFF
>TRBV7-8|TRBJ2-6
CASSRGPGGANVLTF
>TRBV6-5|TRBJ2-5
CASRRDLETQYF
>TRBV7-9|TRBJ2-1
CASSWPLVRVSYNEQFF
>TRBV7-9|TRBJ2-2
CASSSLTGTNTGELFF